A selection of T cell receptor beta chains follows, all from one sample in a study of blood T cell repertoires in COVID-19. Sequencing was performed with immunoSEQ multiplex PCR; in TCRdb, only in-frame clones are kept and a portion is missing. The profile shows 150,000 to 200,000 clones, about 88% of them singletons. Sequencing was carried out using peripheral blood. All receptors come from a man aged 18-30 years with acute or convalescent COVID-19. The CDR3 runs from the conserved cysteine through the conserved F or W. D genes are given only for firm matches. The listing skips clone size in some rows; elsewhere it reads once, few, many or a size class.

j_call: TRBJ1-1; v_call: TRBV14; clone_size: once; d_call: TRBD1; cdr3_aa: CASSNGQGGTEAFF; cdr3_nt: TGTGCCAGCAGCAATGGACAGGGGGGGACTGAAGCTTTCTTT
j_call: TRBJ1-5; v_call: TRBV28; clone_size: -; d_call: TRBD1; cdr3_aa: CASSGQVSPSQHF; cdr3_nt: TGTGCCAGCAGCGGACAGGTATCGCCGTCCCAGCATTTT
j_call: TRBJ2-3; v_call: TRBV25-1; clone_size: -; d_call: TRBD2; cdr3_aa: CASSPSGLAGGTQYF; cdr3_nt: TGTGCCAGCAGTCCCTCGGGACTAGCGGGGGGAACGCAGTATTTT
j_call: TRBJ2-1; v_call: TRBV5-1; clone_size: once; d_call: TRBD2; cdr3_aa: CASSPSGGHDNEQFF; cdr3_nt: TGCGCCAGCAGCCCCAGCGGGGGCCACGACAATGAGCAGTTCTTC
j_call: TRBJ1-1; v_call: TRBV24-1; clone_size: -; d_call: TRBD1; cdr3_aa: CATSSGQMNTEAFF; cdr3_nt: TGTGCCACCAGCTCGGGACAGATGAACACTGAAGCTTTCTTT
j_call: TRBJ2-1; v_call: TRBV27; clone_size: -; d_call: -; cdr3_aa: CASSPRTYNEQFF; cdr3_nt: TGTGCCAGCAGTCCCCGTACCTACAATGAGCAGTTCTTC
j_call: TRBJ2-6; v_call: TRBV4-2; clone_size: -; d_call: TRBD1; cdr3_aa: CASSYGTGGTGANVLTF; cdr3_nt: TGTGCCAGCAGCTATGGGACAGGGGGCACTGGGGCCAACGTCCTGACTTTC
j_call: TRBJ2-7; v_call: TRBV7-2; clone_size: -; d_call: TRBD2; cdr3_aa: CASSLSPSGGAYEQYF; cdr3_nt: TGTGCCAGCAGCTTAAGTCCTAGCGGGGGGGCCTACGAGCAGTACTTC
j_call: TRBJ1-2; v_call: TRBV5-4; clone_size: -; d_call: -; cdr3_aa: CASSYSGDNYGYTF; cdr3_nt: TGTGCCAGCAGCTACTCAGGGGATAACTATGGCTACACCTTC
j_call: TRBJ2-5; v_call: TRBV7-9; clone_size: -; d_call: -; cdr3_aa: CASKRVRAQETQYF; cdr3_nt: TGTGCCAGCAAAAGAGTCCGAGCCCAAGAGACCCAGTACTTC
j_call: TRBJ1-3; v_call: TRBV19; clone_size: -; d_call: -; cdr3_aa: CASSIGSYSGNTIYF; cdr3_nt: TGTGCCAGTAGTATTGGCTCTTACTCTGGAAACACCATATATTTT
j_call: TRBJ1-5; v_call: TRBV5-5; clone_size: -; d_call: TRBD1; cdr3_aa: CASSLAGGNQPQHF; cdr3_nt: TGTGCCAGCAGCTTGGCAGGGGGGAATCAGCCCCAGCATTTT
j_call: TRBJ2-1; v_call: TRBV27; clone_size: -; d_call: -; cdr3_aa: CASSPPGGWEVNEQFF; cdr3_nt: TGTGCCAGCAGTCCCCCAGGGGGATGGGAGGTCAATGAGCAGTTCTTC
j_call: TRBJ1-2; v_call: TRBV10-3; clone_size: -; d_call: TRBD1; cdr3_aa: CAISDRVIYGYTF; cdr3_nt: TGTGCCATCAGCGACAGGGTGATCTATGGCTACACCTTC
j_call: TRBJ2-1; v_call: TRBV9; clone_size: -; d_call: TRBD2; cdr3_aa: CASSVVPGGYNEQFF; cdr3_nt: TGTGCCAGCAGCGTAGTCCCGGGGGGTTACAATGAGCAGTTCTTC
j_call: TRBJ1-4; v_call: TRBV7-2; clone_size: few; d_call: -; cdr3_aa: CASSLQGRTNEKLFF; cdr3_nt: TGTGCCAGCAGCTTACAAGGGAGGACTAATGAAAAACTGTTTTTT
j_call: TRBJ1-5; v_call: TRBV12-5; clone_size: -; d_call: -; cdr3_aa: CASGPTGRGIGSNQPQHF; cdr3_nt: TGTGCTAGTGGTCCTACCGGCCGGGGAATCGGGAGCAATCAGCCCCAGCATTTT
j_call: TRBJ1-1; v_call: TRBV30; clone_size: once; d_call: TRBD1; cdr3_aa: CAWTAQGYRYTEAFF; cdr3_nt: TGTGCCTGGACAGCACAGGGGTATCGGTACACTGAAGCTTTCTTT